Given below is one T cell receptor (beta chain) in context. The sample belongs to a study of blood T cell repertoires in COVID-19. With 6 bases removed from V and 5 bases from J, the gap between germline ends came to 17 bases. The CDR3 contains 15 residues. Germline V gene sequence: CDR1 SEHNR, CDR2 FQNEAQ (reference sequence). Assay: immunoSEQ multiplex PCR; the TCRdb copy retains only in-frame clones and omits some. Among 180,000 or so clones, approximately 87% were seen once, and the ten largest hold 4% to 4.5%. V gene TRBV7-9 combines with J gene TRBJ2-1, with a tentative D call TRBD2 (5 bases). Sequencing input: PBMCs or T cells enriched from blood (not recorded which). The TCR sequence derives from a woman aged 45-65 years who had recovered from COVID-19. CDR3 residues: CASSPRGSADNEQFF. In nucleotides, the CDR3 is TGTGCCAGCAGTCCCAGAGGTTCAGCGGACAATGAGCAGTTCTTC.